The 18 T cell receptor beta chains given below trace back to one sample, sequenced in a study of T cells in localized non-small cell lung cancer. Profiling relied on immunoSEQ multiplex PCR, and the TCRdb table lists in-frame clones only, not all of them. Of more than 30,000 clones listed, 87% are singletons. The input for sequencing was peripheral blood mononuclear cells, taken before any cancer treatment. These receptors were taken from a man between 40 and 70 years old with stage III lung adenocarcinoma.

This chain uses TRBV7-2 with TRBJ1-2; unclear D gene. The CDR3 consists of 12 residues. V lost 1 base and J 8 bases, leaving 8 bases between the germline ends. Germline-derived CDR1 and CDR2 are SGHTA and FQGNSA. In DNA, the CDR3 is TGTGCCAGCAGCTTAGAGCGCCGGGGCTACACCTTC. The encoded protein is CASSLERRGYTF.

This clone was counted only a few times. The chain links TRBV28 to TRBJ1-2; possibly TRBD1 for D (5 bases). Germline lookup yields CDR1 MDHEN and CDR2 SYDVKM. CDR3 size: 14 residues. Trimming stripped 2 bases from V and 5 bases from J, with 12 bases between. CDR3 coding DNA: TGTGCCAGCAGTTTAGGCGGCGGGGGGTATGGCTACACCTTC. Translating it yields CASSLGGGGYGYTF.

This chain connects TRBV5-6 to TRBJ1-6; no clear D gene. V was cut by 0 bases and J by 7 bases, with 8 bases left in between. This CDR3 region has 14 residues. The germline V gene has CDR1 SGHDT and CDR2 YYEEEE. In DNA form, the CDR3 reads TGTGCCAGCAGCTTGGCCCGGGGAAATTCACCCCTCCACTTT. This codes for CASSLARGNSPLHF.

This chain connects TRBV18 to TRBJ2-3; 8 nucleotides match TRBD2. The CDR3 spans 15 residues. CDR1 is KGHSH, CDR2 LQKENI, per germline. V lost 3 bases and J lost 0; bases outside the gene matches: 2. The CDR3 reads CASSPPGGSTDTQYF. The CDR3 DNA reads as TGTGCCAGCTCACCTCCGGGGGGGAGCACAGATACGCAGTATTTT.

V and J are TRBV6-5 and TRBJ1-2; the match to TRBD1 covers 7 bases. CDR1 and CDR2 from the germline V gene are MNHEY and SVGAGI. The CDR3 loop spans 14 amino acids. J was trimmed by 4 bases and V by 2 bases; bases with no gene match: 4. The CDR3 protein is CASSYLGQSYGYTF. The CDR3 coding sequence is TGTGCCAGCAGTTACCTGGGACAGAGCTATGGCTACACCTTC.

There are a few counts of this clone. V is TRBV4-2 and J is TRBJ1-6, with a possible D match to TRBD1 (6 bases). CDR3 length: 15 residues. Trimming stripped 0 bases from V and 7 bases from J, with 10 bases between. Germline loops: CDR1 LGHNA, CDR2 YNFKEQ. The CDR3 protein is CASSQEPTGNSPLHF. The CDR3 DNA reads TGTGCCAGCAGCCAAGAACCCACAGGGAATTCACCCCTCCACTTT.

The sample holds one count of this clone. The chain couples TRBV11-3 to TRBJ2-1; D assignment may be TRBD1 or TRBD2 (5 bases each). The CDR3 totals 15 residues. Trimming shortened V by 7 bases and J by 6 bases, and 19 bases separated the two germline ends. Germline loops: CDR1 SGHNT, CDR2 YENEEA. In nucleotides, the CDR3 is TGTGCCAGCACCGTAGGGACCCGGGGCTGCAATGAGCAGTTCTTC. Translation gives CASTVGTRGCNEQFF.

CDR3 in DNA: TGTGCCAGCAGTGAAGCGCATGGGACTAGCAGCACAGATACGCAGTATTTT. Amino acids: CASSEAHGTSSTDTQYF. The genes are TRBV6-1 and TRBJ2-3, with 9 bases lining up with TRBD2. The V segment lost 0 bases and the J segment 0 bases; nucleotides outside the gene matches: 4. The CDR3 is 17 amino acids. The V gene's germline CDR1 is MNHNS and CDR2 SASEGT.

The chain combines TRBV2 with TRBJ2-7; maybe TRBD2 (5 bases). With 8 bases removed from V and 5 bases from J, the gap between germline ends came to 10 bases. The CDR3 runs to 11 residues. Germline values: CDR1 SNHLY, CDR2 FYNNEI. In DNA form, the CDR3 reads TGTGCCAGCCGGGGAAAGCACGAGCAGTACTTC. It is translated as CASRGKHEQYF.

The rearrangement links TRBV28 to TRBJ2-5, with D perhaps matching TRBD1 (6 bases). V was pared by 8 bases and J by 4 bases, with 11 bases between. Germline CDR1 MDHEN, CDR2 SYDVKM. CDR3 length: 12 amino acids. CDR3 amino acids: CASLDSRETQYF. The CDR3 bases are TGTGCCAGCCTGGACAGTCGAGAGACCCAGTACTTC.

The rearrangement uses TRBV10-3 and TRBJ2-7; D ambiguous. Germline lookup yields CDR1 ENHRY and CDR2 SYGVKD. This CDR3 has 14 amino acids. V lost 0 bases to trimming and J lost 6 bases, with 12 bases between them. CDR3 sequence (DNA): TGTGCCATCAGTGAGTCGGGCCCGGCTGGCGAGCAGTACTTC. It codes for CAISESGPAGEQYF.

This rearrangement joins TRBV27 to TRBJ2-7, with no clear D. With 5 bases removed from V and 0 bases from J, the gap between germline ends came to 14 bases. CDR3 length: 15 residues. Germline V gene data show CDR1 as MNHEY and CDR2 as SMNVEV (reference sequence). CDR3 in amino acids: CASSPFGSLSYEQYF. DNA for the CDR3: TGTGCCAGCAGTCCCTTCGGGTCCCTCTCCTACGAGCAGTACTTC.

The chain combines TRBV5-8 with TRBJ2-2; D unresolved. The CDR3 consists of 15 residues. V was pared by 2 bases and J by 4 bases, with 12 bases between. CDR1 is SGHTS and CDR2 is YDEGEE in the germline V gene. Written as DNA, the CDR3 is TGTGCCAGCAGCTTAGGAAAGGGTATCACCGGGGAGCTGTTTTTT. It is translated as CASSLGKGITGELFF.

The rearrangement uses TRBV4-1 and TRBJ2-1; TRBD2 matches 8 bases. Per germline, CDR1 MGHRA and CDR2 YSYEKL. CDR3 size: 16 residues. V shed 3 bases and J 2 bases; nucleotides not matched to a gene: 6. The CDR3 bases are TGCGCCAGCAGCCACTCTAGCGGGTTTCCCTACAATGAGCAGTTCTTC. Protein: CASSHSSGFPYNEQFF.

The count of this clone is one. This sequence joins TRBV19 and TRBJ1-5, with D uncertain. Germline values: CDR1 LNHDA, CDR2 SQIVND (reference sequence). The CDR3 contains 13 residues. V lost 5 bases to trimming and J lost 4 bases, with 9 bases between them. The CDR3 coding sequence is TGTGCCAGTAGTTGGAGTCAAAATCAGCCCCAGCATTTT. Translation: CASSWSQNQPQHF.

V and J are TRBV5-6 and TRBJ2-7; unclear D gene. Trimming stripped 0 bases from V and 3 bases from J, with 4 bases between. Germline V lookup: CDR1 SGHDT, CDR2 YYEEEE. CDR3 length: 12 residues. Here the CDR3 reads CASSLDIYEQYF. The CDR3 DNA reads as TGTGCCAGCAGCTTGGACATCTACGAGCAGTACTTC.

The chain carries TRBV7-9 and TRBJ2-5, with a tentative D call TRBD1 (6 bases). Trimming took off 5 bases at V and 5 bases at J, with 15 bases between the two ends. Germline V CDR1 and CDR2: SEHNR, FQNEAQ (reference sequence). The CDR3 is 14 residues long. The CDR3 loop reads CASSVQGFWETQYF. The CDR3 region has the DNA TGTGCCAGCAGCGTACAGGGATTTTGGGAGACCCAGTACTTC.

The chain is built from TRBV19 and TRBJ1-1; TRBD1 might be the D (6 bases). CDR3 length: 14 residues. Trimming cost V 4 bases and J 7 bases, with 16 bases left between them. Per the germline V gene, CDR1 is LNHDA and CDR2 is SQIVND (reference sequence). CDR3 amino acids: CASSKGRGVLEAFF. The CDR3 DNA reads TGTGCCAGTAGTAAGGGCAGGGGAGTCCTTGAAGCTTTCTTT.